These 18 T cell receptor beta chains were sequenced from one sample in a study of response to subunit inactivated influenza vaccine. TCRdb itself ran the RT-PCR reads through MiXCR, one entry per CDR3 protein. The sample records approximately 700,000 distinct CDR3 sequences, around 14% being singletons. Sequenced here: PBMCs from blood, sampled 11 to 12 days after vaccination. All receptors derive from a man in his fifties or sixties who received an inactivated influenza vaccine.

CDR3 region: CASSSTSLGTNEQFF. CDR3 sequence (DNA): TGTGCCAGCAGCTCGACTAGCCTGGGAACCAATGAGCAGTTCTTC. This sequence joins TRBV6-1 and TRBJ2-1; 7 nucleotides match TRBD2. Germline loops: CDR1 MNHNS, CDR2 SASEGT. Trimming cost V 6 bases and J 6 bases; bases outside gene matches: 11. The CDR3 contains 15 residues.

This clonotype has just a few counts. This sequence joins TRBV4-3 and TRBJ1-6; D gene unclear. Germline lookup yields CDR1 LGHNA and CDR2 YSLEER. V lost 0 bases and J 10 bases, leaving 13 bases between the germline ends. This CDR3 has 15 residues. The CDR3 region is CASSQDLGGNSPLHF. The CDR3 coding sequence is TGCGCCAGCAGCCAAGATCTAGGCGGGAACTCACCCCTCCACTTT.

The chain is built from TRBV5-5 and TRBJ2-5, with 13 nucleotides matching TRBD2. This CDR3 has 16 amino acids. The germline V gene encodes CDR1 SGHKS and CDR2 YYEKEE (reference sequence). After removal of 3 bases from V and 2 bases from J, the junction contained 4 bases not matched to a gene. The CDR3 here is CASSYGTSGDQETQYF. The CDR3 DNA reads TGTGCCAGCAGCTATGGGACTAGCGGGGATCAAGAGACCCAGTACTTC.

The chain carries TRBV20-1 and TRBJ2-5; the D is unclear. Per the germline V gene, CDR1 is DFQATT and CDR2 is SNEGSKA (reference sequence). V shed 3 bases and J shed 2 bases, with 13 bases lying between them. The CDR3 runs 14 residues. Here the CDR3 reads CSASLTTAQETQYF. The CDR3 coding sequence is TGCAGTGCTAGTCTCACAACGGCACAAGAGACCCAGTACTTC.

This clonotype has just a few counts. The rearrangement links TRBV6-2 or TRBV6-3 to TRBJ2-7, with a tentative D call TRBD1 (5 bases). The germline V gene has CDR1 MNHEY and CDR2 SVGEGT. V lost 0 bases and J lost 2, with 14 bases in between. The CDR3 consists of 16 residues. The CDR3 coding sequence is TGTGCCAGCAGTTACTCCCTGACAGCCACGACCTACGAGCAGTACTTC. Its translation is CASSYSLTATTYEQYF.

Here the CDR3 DNA reads TGTGCCAGTAGTCCAGGTATCAGGAGGGAGCTGTTTTTT. Translated: CASSPGIRRELFF. V usage is TRBV19 and J usage is TRBJ2-2; D uncertain. The CDR3 loop spans 13 amino acids. Germline CDR1 and CDR2: LNHDA and SQIVND (reference sequence). The V end was cut by 5 bases, the J end by 9 bases, with 13 bases between.

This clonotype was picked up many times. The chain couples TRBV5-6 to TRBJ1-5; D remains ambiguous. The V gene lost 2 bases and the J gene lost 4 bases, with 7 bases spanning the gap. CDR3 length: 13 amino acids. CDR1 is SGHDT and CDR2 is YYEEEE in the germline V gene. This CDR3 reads CASSFTRNQPQHF. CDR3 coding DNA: TGTGCCAGCAGCTTCACAAGGAATCAGCCCCAGCATTTT.

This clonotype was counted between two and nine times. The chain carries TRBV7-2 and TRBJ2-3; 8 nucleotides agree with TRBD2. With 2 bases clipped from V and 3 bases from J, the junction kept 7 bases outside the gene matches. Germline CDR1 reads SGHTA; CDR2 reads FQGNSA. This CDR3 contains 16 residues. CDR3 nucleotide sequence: TGTGCCAGCAGCTTATTGTCGGGAGGGCCTACAGATACGCAGTATTTT. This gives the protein CASSLLSGGPTDTQYF.

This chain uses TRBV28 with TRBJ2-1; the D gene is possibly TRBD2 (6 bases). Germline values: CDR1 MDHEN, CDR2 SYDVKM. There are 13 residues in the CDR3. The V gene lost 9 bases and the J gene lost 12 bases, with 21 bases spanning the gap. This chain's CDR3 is CASQDYSIGVQFF. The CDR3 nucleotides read TGTGCCAGTCAGGACTATTCCATTGGGGTGCAGTTCTTC. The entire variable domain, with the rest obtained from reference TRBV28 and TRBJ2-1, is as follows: DVKVTQSSRYLVKRTGEKVFLECVQDMDHENMFWYRQDPGLGLRLIYFSYDVKMKEKGDIPEGYSVSREKKERFSLILESASTNQTSMYLCASQDYSIGVQFFGPGTRLTVL.

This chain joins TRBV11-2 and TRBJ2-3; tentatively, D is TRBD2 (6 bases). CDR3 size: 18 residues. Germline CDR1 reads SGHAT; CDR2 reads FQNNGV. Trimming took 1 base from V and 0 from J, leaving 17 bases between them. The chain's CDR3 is CASSLASRAGFSTDTQYF. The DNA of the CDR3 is TGTGCCAGCAGCTTAGCATCTCGGGCGGGATTCAGCACAGATACGCAGTATTTT.

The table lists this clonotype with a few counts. The CDR3: CASSLASGGRYEQYF. The CDR3 DNA is TGCGCCAGCAGCTTGGCTAGCGGGGGTCGATACGAGCAGTACTTC. The V and J genes are TRBV5-1 and TRBJ2-7; 10 bases match TRBD2. The junction had 4 bases not matched to a gene; V was cut back by 0 bases and J by 4 bases. The germline V gene has CDR1 SGHRS and CDR2 YFSETQ. The CDR3 is 15 residues long.

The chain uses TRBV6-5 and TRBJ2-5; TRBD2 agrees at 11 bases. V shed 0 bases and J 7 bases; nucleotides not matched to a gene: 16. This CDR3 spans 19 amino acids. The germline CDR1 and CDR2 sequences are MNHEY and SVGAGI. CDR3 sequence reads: CASSYSIGPGLAVKGTQYF. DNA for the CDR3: TGTGCCAGCAGTTACTCCATAGGACCGGGACTAGCGGTGAAAGGGACCCAGTACTTC.

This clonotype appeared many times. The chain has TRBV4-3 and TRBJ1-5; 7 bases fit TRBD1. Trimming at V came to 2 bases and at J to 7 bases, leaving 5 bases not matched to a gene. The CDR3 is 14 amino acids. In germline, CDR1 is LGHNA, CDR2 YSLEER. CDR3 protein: CASSQNRGLQPQHF. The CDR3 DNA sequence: TGCGCCAGCAGCCAAAACAGGGGCTTACAGCCCCAGCATTTT.

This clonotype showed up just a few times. As DNA, the CDR3 is TGTGCCAGTAGTATCATATTAGCGGGGGGTAATGAGCAGTTCTTC. Translating it yields CASSIILAGGNEQFF. This chain uses TRBV19 with TRBJ2-1; 10 bases map to TRBD2. Trimming at V came to 3 bases and at J to 7 bases, leaving 6 bases not matched to a gene. The CDR3 length is 15 residues. CDR1 is LNHDA and CDR2 is SQIVND in the germline V gene (reference sequence).

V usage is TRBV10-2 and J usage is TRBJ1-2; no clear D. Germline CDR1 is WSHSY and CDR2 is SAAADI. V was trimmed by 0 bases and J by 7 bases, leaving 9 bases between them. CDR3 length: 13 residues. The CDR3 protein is CASSESGFSGYTF. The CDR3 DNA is TGCGCCAGCAGTGAGTCGGGGTTTAGTGGCTACACCTTC.

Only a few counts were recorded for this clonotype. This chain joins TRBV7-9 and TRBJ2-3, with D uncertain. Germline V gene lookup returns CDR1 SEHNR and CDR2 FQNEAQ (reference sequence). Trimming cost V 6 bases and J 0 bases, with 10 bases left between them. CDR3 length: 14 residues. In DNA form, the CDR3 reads TGTGCCAGCAGTCCGAATCCTAGCACAGATACGCAGTATTTT. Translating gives CASSPNPSTDTQYF.

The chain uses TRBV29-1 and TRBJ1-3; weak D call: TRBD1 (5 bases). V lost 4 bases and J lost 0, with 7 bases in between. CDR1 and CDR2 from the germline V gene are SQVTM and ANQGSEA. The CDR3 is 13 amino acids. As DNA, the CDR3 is TGCAGCGTTGGACAGAGCTCTGGAAACACCATATATTTT. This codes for CSVGQSSGNTIYF.

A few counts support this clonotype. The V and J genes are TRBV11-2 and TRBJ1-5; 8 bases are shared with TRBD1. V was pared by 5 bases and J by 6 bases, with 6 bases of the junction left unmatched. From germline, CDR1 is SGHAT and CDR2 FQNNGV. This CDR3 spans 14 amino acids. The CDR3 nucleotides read TGTGCCAGCAGCCAGGACAGGGACAGTCAGCCCCAGCATTTT. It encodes CASSQDRDSQPQHF.